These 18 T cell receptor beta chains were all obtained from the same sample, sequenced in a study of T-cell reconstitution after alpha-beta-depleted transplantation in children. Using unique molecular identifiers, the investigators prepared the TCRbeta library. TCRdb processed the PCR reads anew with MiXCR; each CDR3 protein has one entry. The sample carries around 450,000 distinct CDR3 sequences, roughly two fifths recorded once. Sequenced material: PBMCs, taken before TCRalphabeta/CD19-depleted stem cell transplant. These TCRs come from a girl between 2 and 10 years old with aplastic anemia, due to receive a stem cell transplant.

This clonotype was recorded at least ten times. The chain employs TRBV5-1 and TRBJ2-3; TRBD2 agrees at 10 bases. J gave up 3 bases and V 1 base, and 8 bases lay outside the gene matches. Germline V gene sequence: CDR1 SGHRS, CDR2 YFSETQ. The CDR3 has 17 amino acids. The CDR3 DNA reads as TGCGCCAGCAGCTTGAGGGCTAGCGGGAGTACGACAGATACGCAGTATTTT. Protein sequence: CASSLRASGSTTDTQYF. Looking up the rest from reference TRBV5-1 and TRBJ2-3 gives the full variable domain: KAGVTQTPRYLIKTRGQQVTLSCSPISGHRSVSWYQQTPGQGLQFLFEYFSETQRNKGNFPGRFSGRQFSNSRSEMNVSTLELGDSALYLCASSLRASGSTTDTQYFGPGTRLTVL.

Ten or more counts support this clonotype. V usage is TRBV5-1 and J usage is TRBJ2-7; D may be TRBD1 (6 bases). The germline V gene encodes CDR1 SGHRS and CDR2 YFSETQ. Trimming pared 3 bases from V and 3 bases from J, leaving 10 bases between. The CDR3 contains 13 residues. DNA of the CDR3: TGCGCCAGCAGCTGGAAACAGGGCTACGAGCAGTACTTC. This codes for CASSWKQGYEQYF.

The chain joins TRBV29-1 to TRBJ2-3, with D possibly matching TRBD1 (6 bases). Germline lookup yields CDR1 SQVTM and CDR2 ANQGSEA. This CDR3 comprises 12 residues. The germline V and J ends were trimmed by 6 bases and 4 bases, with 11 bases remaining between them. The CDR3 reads CSVVQGSDTQYF. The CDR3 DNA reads TGCAGCGTCGTGCAGGGGTCAGATACGCAGTATTTT.

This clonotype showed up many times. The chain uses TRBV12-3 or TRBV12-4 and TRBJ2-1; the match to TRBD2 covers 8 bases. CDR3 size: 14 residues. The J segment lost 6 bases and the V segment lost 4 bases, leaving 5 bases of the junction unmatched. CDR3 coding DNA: TGTGCCAGCAGTTCTCCCAGCGGGGGCAATGAGCAGTTCTTC. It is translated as CASSSPSGGNEQFF.

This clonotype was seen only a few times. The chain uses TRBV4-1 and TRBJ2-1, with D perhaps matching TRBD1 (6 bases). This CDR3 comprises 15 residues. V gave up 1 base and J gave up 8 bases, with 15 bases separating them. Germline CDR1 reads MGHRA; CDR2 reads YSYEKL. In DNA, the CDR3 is TGCGCCAGCAGCCAAGTCACAGGGAAGCGTGATGAGCAGTTCTTC. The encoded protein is CASSQVTGKRDEQFF.

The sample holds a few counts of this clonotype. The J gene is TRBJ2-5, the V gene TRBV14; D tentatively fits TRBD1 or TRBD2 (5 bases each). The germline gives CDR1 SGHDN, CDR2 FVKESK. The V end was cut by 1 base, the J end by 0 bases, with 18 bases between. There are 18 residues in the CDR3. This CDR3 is CASSQAPGRRKYQETQYF. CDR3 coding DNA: TGTGCCAGCAGCCAAGCACCGGGACGCCGAAAGTACCAAGAGACCCAGTACTTC.

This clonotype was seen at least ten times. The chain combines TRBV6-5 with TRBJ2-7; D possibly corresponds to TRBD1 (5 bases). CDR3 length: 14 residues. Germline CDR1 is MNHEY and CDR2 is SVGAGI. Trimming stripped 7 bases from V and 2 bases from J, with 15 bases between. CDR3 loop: CASTYGAGTYEQYF. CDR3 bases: TGTGCCAGCACCTACGGTGCAGGGACCTACGAGCAGTACTTC.

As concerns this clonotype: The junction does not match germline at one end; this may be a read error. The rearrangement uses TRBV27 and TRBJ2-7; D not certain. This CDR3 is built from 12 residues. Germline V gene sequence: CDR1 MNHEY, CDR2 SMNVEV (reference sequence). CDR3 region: CASGLGVYEQYF. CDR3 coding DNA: TGTGCCAGCGGTTTGGGTGTGTACGAGCAGTACTTC.

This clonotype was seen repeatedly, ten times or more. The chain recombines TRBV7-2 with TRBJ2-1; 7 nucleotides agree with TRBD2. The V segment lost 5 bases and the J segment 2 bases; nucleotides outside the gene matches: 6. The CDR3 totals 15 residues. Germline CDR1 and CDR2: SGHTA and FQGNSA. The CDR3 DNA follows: TGTGCCAGCAGCATTAGCGGGCCAGCCTACAATGAGCAGTTCTTC. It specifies CASSISGPAYNEQFF. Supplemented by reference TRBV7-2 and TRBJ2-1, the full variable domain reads GAGVSQSPSNKVTEKGKDVELRCDPISGHTALYWYRQSLGQGLEFLIYFQGNSAPDKSGLPSDRFSAERTGGSVSTLTIQRTQQEDSAVYLCASSISGPAYNEQFFGPGTRLTVL.

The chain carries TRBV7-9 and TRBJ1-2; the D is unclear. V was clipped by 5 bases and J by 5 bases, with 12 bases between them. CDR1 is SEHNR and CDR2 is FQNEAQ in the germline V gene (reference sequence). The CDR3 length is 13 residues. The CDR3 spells CASSQQLLYGYTF. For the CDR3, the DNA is TGTGCCAGCAGCCAACAATTGTTATATGGCTACACCTTC.

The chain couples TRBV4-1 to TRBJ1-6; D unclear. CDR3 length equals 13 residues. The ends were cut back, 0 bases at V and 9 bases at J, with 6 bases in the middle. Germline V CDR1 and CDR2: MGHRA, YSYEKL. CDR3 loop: CASSQERTSPLHF. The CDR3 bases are TGCGCCAGCAGCCAAGAAAGGACTTCACCCCTCCACTTT.

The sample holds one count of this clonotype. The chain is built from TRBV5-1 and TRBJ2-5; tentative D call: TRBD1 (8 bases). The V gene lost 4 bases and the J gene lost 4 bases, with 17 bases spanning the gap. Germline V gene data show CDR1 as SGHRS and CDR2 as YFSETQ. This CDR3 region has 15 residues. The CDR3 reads CASSLGQGGGETQYF. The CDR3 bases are TGCGCCAGCAGCCTTGGACAGGGAGGGGGAGAGACCCAGTACTTC.

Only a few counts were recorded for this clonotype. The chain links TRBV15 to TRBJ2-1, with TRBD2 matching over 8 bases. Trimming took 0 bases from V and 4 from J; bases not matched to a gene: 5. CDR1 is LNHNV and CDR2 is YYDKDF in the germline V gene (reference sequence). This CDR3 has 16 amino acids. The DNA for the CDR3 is TGTGCCACCAGCAGAGATTTGGCTAGCGGGTACAATGAGCAGTTCTTC. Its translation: CATSRDLASGYNEQFF.

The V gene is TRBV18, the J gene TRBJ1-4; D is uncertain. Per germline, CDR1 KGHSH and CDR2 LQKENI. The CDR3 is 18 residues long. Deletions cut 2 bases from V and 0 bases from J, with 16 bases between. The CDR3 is CASSPMKSPTPTNEKLFF. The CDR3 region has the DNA TGTGCCAGCTCACCAATGAAAAGCCCCACCCCAACTAATGAAAAACTGTTTTTT.

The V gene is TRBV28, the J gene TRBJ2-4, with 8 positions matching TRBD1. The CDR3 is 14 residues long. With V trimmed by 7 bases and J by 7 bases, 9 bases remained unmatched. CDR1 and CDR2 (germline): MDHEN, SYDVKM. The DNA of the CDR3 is TGTGCCAGCACCGTGGGGCACAGGGGGAACATTCAGTACTTC. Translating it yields CASTVGHRGNIQYF.

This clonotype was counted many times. This chain's CDR3 is CASRSTGTYEQYF. The DNA of the CDR3 is TGTGCCAGCAGATCGACAGGGACCTACGAGCAGTACTTC. The rearrangement joins TRBV12-3 or TRBV12-4 to TRBJ2-7; 7 bases align to TRBD1. CDR3 length: 13 amino acids. V trimming: 6 bases; J trimming: 2 bases; junction bases outside the gene matches: 4.

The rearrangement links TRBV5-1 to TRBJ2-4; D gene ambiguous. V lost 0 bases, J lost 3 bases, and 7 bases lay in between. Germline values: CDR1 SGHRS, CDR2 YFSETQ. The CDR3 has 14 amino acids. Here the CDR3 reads CASSLVRDKNIQYF. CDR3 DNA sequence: TGCGCCAGCAGCTTGGTCCGAGACAAAAACATTCAGTACTTC.

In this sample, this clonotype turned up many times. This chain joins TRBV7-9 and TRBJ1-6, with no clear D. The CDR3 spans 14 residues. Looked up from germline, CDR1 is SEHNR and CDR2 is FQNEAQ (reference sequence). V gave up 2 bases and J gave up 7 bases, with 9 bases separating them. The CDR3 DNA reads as TGTGCCAGCAGCTTACCGGCAGAGAATTCACCCCTCCACTTT. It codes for CASSLPAENSPLHF.